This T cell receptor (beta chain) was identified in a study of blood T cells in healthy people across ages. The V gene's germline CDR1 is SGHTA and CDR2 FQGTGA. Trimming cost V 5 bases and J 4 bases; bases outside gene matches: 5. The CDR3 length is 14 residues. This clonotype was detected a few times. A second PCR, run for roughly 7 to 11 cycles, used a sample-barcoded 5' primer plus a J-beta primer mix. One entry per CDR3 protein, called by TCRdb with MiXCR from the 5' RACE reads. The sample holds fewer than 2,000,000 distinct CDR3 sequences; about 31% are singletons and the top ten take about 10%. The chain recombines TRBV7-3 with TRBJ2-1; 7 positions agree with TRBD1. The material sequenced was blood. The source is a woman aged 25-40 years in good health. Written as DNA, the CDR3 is TGTGCCAGCAGCCCGGGACAGAATTACAATGAGCAGTTCTTC. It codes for CASSPGQNYNEQFF.